Listed here are 21 T cell receptor beta chains from one sample, sequenced in a study of blood T cell repertoires in COVID-19. Sequencing was performed with immunoSEQ multiplex PCR; in TCRdb, only in-frame clones are kept and a portion is missing. The sample carries tens of thousands of clones, around 92% recorded once. Sequences were obtained from peripheral blood. The receptor source for this set is a woman in her fifties or sixties with active COVID-19.

This chain joins TRBV28 and TRBJ1-4, with 9 bases identical to TRBD1. Germline-derived CDR1 and CDR2 are MDHEN and SYDVKM. Trimming at V came to 6 bases and at J to 5 bases, leaving 1 base not matched to a gene. The CDR3 covers 13 residues. The CDR3 DNA sequence: TGTGCCAGCAGGGGGACAGGGAATGAAAAACTGTTTTTT. Encoded protein: CASRGTGNEKLFF. Based on the CDR3 plus reference TRBV28 and TRBJ1-4, the full variable domain is DVKVTQSSRYLVKRTGEKVFLECVQDMDHENMFWYRQDPGLGLRLIYFSYDVKMKEKGDIPEGYSVSREKKERFSLILESASTNQTSMYLCASRGTGNEKLFFGSGTQLSVL.

This clone was found a few times. The J gene is TRBJ1-5, the V gene TRBV7-9; 8 bases fit TRBD1. Germline loops: CDR1 SEHNR, CDR2 FQNEAQ (reference sequence). The trim removed 4 bases at V and 7 bases at J, leaving 3 bases unmatched. The CDR3 runs to 13 residues. CDR3 DNA sequence: TGTGCCAGCAGCTCCGACAGGGGCCAGCCCCAGCATTTT. It yields the protein CASSSDRGQPQHF.

The J gene is TRBJ1-1, the V gene TRBV28; 9 bases match TRBD1. From germline, CDR1 is MDHEN and CDR2 SYDVKM. With 1 base clipped from V and 1 base from J, the junction kept 10 bases outside the gene matches. The CDR3 extends over 18 amino acids. The CDR3 region has the DNA TGTGCCAGCAGTTTATCCCGAGGGACAGGGAAGAGGAACACTGAAGCTTTCTTT. Protein: CASSLSRGTGKRNTEAFF.

DNA for the CDR3: TGTGCCAGCAGTAAAGGGGGCGGGGGGGCCTCCCAGTACTTC. It is translated as CASSKGGGGASQYF. The chain joins TRBV2 to TRBJ2-5, with 9 bases that match TRBD2. Trimming at V came to 5 bases and at J to 9 bases, leaving 10 bases not matched to a gene. Germline loops: CDR1 SNHLY, CDR2 FYNNEI. The CDR3 consists of 14 residues.

The chain links TRBV5-4 to TRBJ2-1; 11 bases map to TRBD2. With V trimmed by 4 bases and J by 5 bases, 5 bases remained unmatched. Germline assignment: CDR1 SGHNT and CDR2 YYREEE (reference sequence). This CDR3 contains 15 residues. The CDR3 nucleotides read TGTGCCAGCAGCCCTAGCGGGGGGTTAAACAATGAGCAGTTCTTC. This translates into CASSPSGGLNNEQFF.

The V gene is TRBV6-1, the J gene TRBJ2-7; D call uncertain. Per the germline V gene, CDR1 is MNHNS and CDR2 is SASEGT. This CDR3 contains 14 residues. V lost 1 base, J lost 0 bases, and 7 bases lay in between. The CDR3 sequence: CASSEGAASYEQYF. DNA of the CDR3: TGTGCCAGCAGTGAAGGTGCGGCCTCCTACGAGCAGTACTTC.

This rearrangement joins TRBV15 to TRBJ2-2; TRBD2 agrees at 10 bases. Germline CDR1 is LNHNV and CDR2 is YYDKDF (reference sequence). Trimming at V came to 5 bases and at J to 3 bases, leaving 6 bases not matched to a gene. The CDR3 covers 16 residues. This CDR3 is CATSPGGLADTGELFF. For the CDR3, the DNA is TGTGCCACCAGCCCGGGCGGACTAGCGGACACCGGGGAGCTGTTTTTT.

The chain is built from TRBV7-8 and TRBJ1-1, with D uncertain. CDR3 length equals 10 residues. Germline CDR1 reads SGHVS; CDR2 reads FQNEAQ. V was clipped by 7 bases and J by 7 bases, with 7 bases between them. CDR3 region: CASKQDEAFF. The DNA for the CDR3 is TGTGCCAGCAAGCAGGATGAAGCTTTCTTT.

V usage is TRBV18 and J usage is TRBJ2-7, with a tentative D call TRBD1 (5 bases). V lost 4 bases to trimming and J lost 2 bases, with 9 bases between them. There are 13 residues in the CDR3. Germline loops: CDR1 KGHSH, CDR2 LQKENI. CDR3 DNA sequence: TGTGCCAGCTCACTTCAAGGGGCCTACGAGCAGTACTTC. This sequence encodes CASSLQGAYEQYF.

The chain's CDR3 is CASSRSSTDTQYF. Here the CDR3 DNA reads TGTGCCAGCAGCCGGTCTAGCACAGATACGCAGTATTTT. V is TRBV7-2 and J is TRBJ2-3, with no clear D. V was pared by 5 bases and J by 0 bases, with 6 bases between. CDR3 length: 13 residues. From germline, CDR1 is SGHTA and CDR2 FQGNSA. The complete variable domain, with remaining parts taken from reference TRBV7-2 and TRBJ2-3, reads GAGVSQSPSNKVTEKGKDVELRCDPISGHTALYWYRQSLGQGLEFLIYFQGNSAPDKSGLPSDRFSAERTGGSVSTLTIQRTQQEDSAVYLCASSRSSTDTQYFGPGTRLTVL.

The rearrangement uses TRBV6-5 and TRBJ2-2, with 7 nucleotides matching TRBD1. Germline V CDR1 and CDR2: MNHEY, SVGAGI. With V trimmed by 2 bases and J by 5 bases, 5 bases remained unmatched. The CDR3 covers 15 residues. The CDR3 DNA sequence: TGTGCCAGCAGTTACGACAGGGTGGGAACCGGGGAGCTGTTTTTT. Translating it yields CASSYDRVGTGELFF.

In regard to this clone: A read error may produce the germline difference seen at one junction end. The V gene is TRBV10-3, the J gene TRBJ1-1, with a tentative D call TRBD1 (6 bases). The CDR3 covers 15 residues. Germline CDR1 reads ENHRY; CDR2 reads SYGVKD. This CDR3 is CVIRLQGFLNTEAFF. The CDR3 DNA is TGTGTCATCAGACTTCAGGGGTTCTTGAACACTGAAGCTTTCTTT.

The chain couples TRBV7-2 to TRBJ1-2; possibly TRBD1 for D (5 bases). CDR3 size: 14 residues. Trimming took 5 bases from V and 8 from J, leaving 18 bases between them. CDR1 and CDR2 from the germline V gene are SGHTA and FQGNSA. Here the CDR3 DNA reads TGTGCCAGCAGCCCACAGACAGATCGTATGGGCTACACCTTC. Amino acids: CASSPQTDRMGYTF.

The gene calls are TRBV28 and TRBJ2-3, with 8 nucleotides matching TRBD2. The V segment lost 6 bases and the J segment 5 bases; nucleotides outside the gene matches: 7. This CDR3 has 14 residues. Germline V CDR1 and CDR2: MDHEN, SYDVKM. The CDR3 reads CASRGSGKGDTQYF. For the CDR3, the DNA is TGTGCCAGCAGGGGTAGCGGGAAGGGAGATACGCAGTATTTT. Using reference TRBV28 and TRBJ2-3 for the parts outside the CDR3, the full variable domain is DVKVTQSSRYLVKRTGEKVFLECVQDMDHENMFWYRQDPGLGLRLIYFSYDVKMKEKGDIPEGYSVSREKKERFSLILESASTNQTSMYLCASRGSGKGDTQYFGPGTRLTVL.

Relative to its sample, this clone is large. The V and J genes are TRBV6-4 and TRBJ2-2; TRBD1 agrees at 8 bases. Germline V CDR1 and CDR2: MRHNA, SNTAGT. Trimming cost V 2 bases and J 3 bases; bases outside gene matches: 20. The CDR3 extends over 21 amino acids. The CDR3 spells CASSDPRDRRPVLADTGELFF. In nucleotides, the CDR3 is TGTGCCAGCAGTGACCCTAGGGACAGGAGGCCTGTGTTGGCGGACACCGGGGAGCTGTTTTTT.

This chain joins TRBV19 and TRBJ1-5; no definite D call. Germline CDR1 reads LNHDA; CDR2 reads SQIVND (reference sequence). The V gene lost 2 bases and the J gene lost 12 bases, with 14 bases spanning the gap. The CDR3 contains 13 residues. The CDR3 DNA follows: TGTGCCAGTAGTATAAACACAGTACCGCTCCAGCATTTT. Amino acids: CASSINTVPLQHF. Based on the CDR3 plus reference TRBV19 and TRBJ1-5, the full variable domain is DGGITQSPKYLFRKEGQNVTLSCEQNLNHDAMYWYRQDPGQGLRLIYYSQIVNDFQKGDIAEGYSVSREKKESFPLTVTSAQKNPTAFYLCASSINTVPLQHFGDGTRLSIL.

V gene TRBV6-5 combines with J gene TRBJ1-1; a possible D gene is TRBD1 (5 bases). Germline CDR1 is MNHEY and CDR2 is SVGAGI. The CDR3 loop spans 14 amino acids. The V end lost 0 bases, the J end lost 6 bases, and 11 bases lay between the germline ends. The chain's CDR3 is CASSYSIWGAEAFF. CDR3 coding DNA: TGTGCCAGCAGTTACTCGATTTGGGGCGCTGAAGCTTTCTTT.

V gene TRBV7-9 combines with J gene TRBJ2-7; 8 nucleotides agree with TRBD1. CDR1 is SEHNR, CDR2 FQNEAQ, per germline (reference sequence). The CDR3 runs 14 residues. V was clipped by 5 bases and J by 8 bases; unmatched bases: 11. DNA of the CDR3: TGTGCCAGCAGCAATTCGTACGGGACAGGTCAGCAGTACTTC. As protein: CASSNSYGTGQQYF. Full variable domain (remainder filled in from reference TRBV7-9 and TRBJ2-7): DTGVSQNPRHKITKRGQNVTFRCDPISEHNRLYWYRQTLGQGPEFLTYFQNEAQLEKSRLLSDRFSAERPKGSFSTLEIQRTEQGDSAMYLCASSNSYGTGQQYFGPGTRLTVT.

The chain links TRBV7-2 to TRBJ1-6, with TRBD1 identical over 9 bases. V shed 5 bases and J 7 bases; nucleotides not matched to a gene: 6. CDR1 is SGHTA, CDR2 FQGNSA, per germline. The CDR3 loop spans 15 amino acids. CDR3 coding DNA: TGTGCCAGCAGCCCGGGACAGGGCGGGAATTCACCCCTCCACTTT. It is translated as CASSPGQGGNSPLHF.

V gene TRBV5-1 combines with J gene TRBJ2-7, with 8 bases lining up with TRBD1. This CDR3 region has 16 residues. Germline values: CDR1 SGHRS, CDR2 YFSETQ. V gave up 4 bases and J gave up 4 bases; unmatched junction bases: 13. The CDR3 DNA reads TGCGCCAGCAGCACACCCCCCGGGACAGGAGAATACGAGCAGTACTTC. This encodes CASSTPPGTGEYEQYF.

V gene TRBV5-1 combines with J gene TRBJ2-1; D is undetermined. The V end lost 0 bases, the J end lost 4 bases, and 8 bases lay between the germline ends. Germline lookup yields CDR1 SGHRS and CDR2 YFSETQ. This CDR3 has 14 residues. CDR3 region: CASSLVETYNEQFF. The CDR3 DNA reads TGCGCCAGCAGCTTGGTAGAGACTTACAATGAGCAGTTCTTC.